The source of this TCR beta chain is a study of T cell responses to AZD1222 COVID-19 vaccine. This clone has just one count. Profiled with immunoSEQ multiplex PCR; TCRdb holds only in-frame clones, not every one. Of around 180,000 clones listed, 87% are singletons. J lost 5 bases, V lost 2 bases, and 5 bases had no gene match. CDR3 length equals 15 residues. CDR1 and CDR2 (germline): SGHTA, FQGTGA. This chain links TRBV7-3 with TRBJ2-3; 9 bases map to TRBD2. This receptor was taken from an adult in good health. This material consisted of peripheral blood, taken on day 0 of MenACWY control vaccination. CDR3 coding DNA: TGTGCCAGCAGCTTAGCGGGAGGGCCCGGAGATACGCAGTATTTT. Protein: CASSLAGGPGDTQYF.